This T cell receptor beta chain was observed in a study of blood T cell repertoires in COVID-19. Study-level background: Researchers got acute and convalescent COVID-19 samples from the United States, Italy and Spain. PBMCs, B-cell-depleted T cells, or T cells were the source of the cDNA or gDNA that made up the material.

Of note for this clone: One junction end does not reproduce the germline sequence, and a read error may be involved.

The CDR3 contains 15 residues. CDR1 is SGHTA and CDR2 is FQGNSA in the germline V gene. In the original processing: Amplification from reference gene primers served as the basis for estimated nucleated cell counts. The table came from immunoSEQ multiplex PCR; TCRdb's copy has only in-frame clones and leaves some out. For V, J and clone size, that table is used; D and trimming come from the DNA. This table holds around 65,000 clones, about 81% found once. The chain recombines TRBV7-2 with TRBJ1-5, with 9 positions matching TRBD1. The clonotype originates from a human donor in a cohort sampled during active COVID-19. The source material was peripheral blood. DNA for the CDR3: TGTGCCAGCAGCTTAGCGGGACAGGGCAAACAGCCCCAGCATTTT. Encoded protein: CASSLAGQGKQPQHF.